The 30 T cell receptor beta chains reported below all come from one sample, sequenced in a study of beta chain features in type 1 diabetes. General observations from the study: Moderate yet significant TCRB CDR3 shortening was seen in Type 1 diabetes patients in all four CD4+ subsets.

For these TCRs, the target antigens are not known. The whole isolated RNA underwent reverse transcription, so sequencing captured expressed TCRB transcripts. Method: immunoSEQ multiplex PCR; TCRdb's copy keeps in-frame clones and lacks some. The sample has about 190,000 clones, under 9.5% seen once. Sequencing was carried out using central memory CD4+ T cells from blood. Receptor source: a man younger than 30 with type 1 diabetes.

This chain uses TRBV5-1 with TRBJ2-2; 9 bases map to TRBD1. CDR1 is SGHRS, CDR2 YFSETQ, per germline. This CDR3 has 15 residues. Unmatched junction bases numbered 5, after V lost 5 bases and J lost 3 bases. The DNA for the CDR3 is TGCGCCAGCAGTCGACAGGGGGTGGACACCGGGGAGCTGTTTTTT. Protein: CASSRQGVDTGELFF.

This clone came up a few times. This chain joins TRBV6-5 and TRBJ1-1; D unclear. The CDR3 totals 14 residues. V lost 0 bases to trimming and J lost 1 base, with 6 bases between them. Germline V CDR1 and CDR2: MNHEY, SVGAGI. CDR3 nucleotides: TGTGCCAGCAGTTACTCTCAGGCGAACACTGAAGCTTTCTTT. Its protein product is CASSYSQANTEAFF.

This clone was counted a few times. V gene TRBV7-2 combines with J gene TRBJ1-3; a weak D match, TRBD1 (6 bases). Germline lookup yields CDR1 SGHTA and CDR2 FQGNSA. This CDR3 spans 15 amino acids. Deletions cut 5 bases from V and 0 bases from J, with 11 bases between. The CDR3 region is CASSINRASGNTIYF. In DNA, the CDR3 is TGTGCCAGCAGCATTAACAGGGCCTCTGGAAACACCATATATTTT.

The table lists this clone with a few counts. This chain joins TRBV18 and TRBJ2-3; 13 bases match TRBD2. CDR3 length: 16 amino acids. Germline V gene lookup returns CDR1 KGHSH and CDR2 LQKENI. Trimming removed 3 bases from V and 3 bases from J; junction bases left unmatched: 3. CDR3 nucleotides: TGTGCCAGCTCACCTTGGACTAGCGGGGGAACAGATACGCAGTATTTT. Protein product: CASSPWTSGGTDTQYF.

This clone appeared a few times. This rearrangement joins TRBV7-2 to TRBJ2-7; the D is unclear. The ends were cut back, 1 base at V and 4 bases at J, with 11 bases in the middle. CDR3 length: 14 amino acids. The germline V gene has CDR1 SGHTA and CDR2 FQGNSA. This CDR3 is CASSLGPPRYEQYF. In nucleotides, the CDR3 is TGTGCCAGCAGCTTAGGTCCTCCCCGGTACGAGCAGTACTTC. Using reference TRBV7-2 and TRBJ2-7 for the parts outside the CDR3, the full variable domain is GAGVSQSPSNKVTEKGKDVELRCDPISGHTALYWYRQSLGQGLEFLIYFQGNSAPDKSGLPSDRFSAERTGGSVSTLTIQRTQQEDSAVYLCASSLGPPRYEQYFGPGTRLTVT.

The chain links TRBV5-1 to TRBJ1-2; a possible D gene is TRBD1 (6 bases). Germline V gene data show CDR1 as SGHRS and CDR2 as YFSETQ. Trimming pared 5 bases from V and 13 bases from J, leaving 30 bases between. This CDR3 spans 16 amino acids. As DNA, the CDR3 is TGCGCCAGCAGTCTTGGAGGTATCCTAGGACGGGGGGCTGGCACCTTC. Amino acids: CASSLGGILGRGAGTF.

CDR3 protein: CASGPQTRIPDTQYF. CDR3 coding DNA: TGTGCTAGTGGACCCCAGACTAGAATACCAGATACGCAGTATTTT. The genes are TRBV12-5 and TRBJ2-3; the D gene is possibly TRBD2 (6 bases). V gave up 6 bases and J gave up 4 bases, with 17 bases separating them. The CDR3 spans 15 residues. Germline assignment: CDR1 LGHNT and CDR2 FRNRAP.

The rearrangement uses TRBV5-1 and TRBJ2-6; the match to TRBD1 covers 8 bases. The CDR3 length is 18 residues. The germline CDR1 and CDR2 sequences are SGHRS and YFSETQ. J lost 0 bases, V lost 0 bases, and 5 bases had no gene match. The CDR3 reads CASSLGTGPSSGANVLTF. CDR3 sequence (DNA): TGCGCCAGCAGCTTGGGGACAGGGCCAAGCTCTGGGGCCAACGTCCTGACTTTC.

The CDR3 spells CAWSSGGLNEKLFF. The CDR3 nucleotides read TGTGCCTGGAGTTCGGGGGGACTCAATGAAAAACTGTTTTTT. V and J are TRBV30 and TRBJ1-4; the D gene is possibly TRBD1 (5 bases). Per germline, CDR1 GTSNPN and CDR2 SVGIG (reference sequence). The CDR3 totals 14 residues. V lost 2 bases and J lost 5, with 12 bases in between.

This clone was counted between two and nine times. This chain joins TRBV28 and TRBJ2-7; D may be TRBD1 (7 bases). The V end was cut by 3 bases, the J end by 4 bases, with 13 bases between. Germline V gene lookup returns CDR1 MDHEN and CDR2 SYDVKM. This CDR3 contains 14 residues. The CDR3, as DNA: TGTGCCAGCAGTTTTCTACAGGGGAGGTACGAGCAGTACTTC. Protein: CASSFLQGRYEQYF.

This clone was seen repeatedly, ten times or more. The sample contains more than one DNA sequence encoding this CDR3. The gene calls are TRBV7-2 and TRBJ2-7; 11 bases align to TRBD2. The CDR3 sequence is 15 residues long. The J segment lost 3 bases and the V segment lost 3 bases, leaving 4 bases of the junction unmatched. CDR1 and CDR2 from the germline V gene are SGHTA and FQGNSA. The CDR3 spells CASSLAGTSGYEQYF. The CDR3 DNA reads as TGTGCCAGCAGCTTGGCCGGGACTAGCGGCTACGAGCAGTACTTC.

The rearrangement joins TRBV30 to TRBJ2-3; 8 nucleotides agree with TRBD2. CDR3 length: 17 amino acids. Germline V gives CDR1 GTSNPN, CDR2 SVGIG (reference sequence). V was clipped by 0 bases and J by 2 bases; unmatched bases: 10. CDR3 amino acids: CAWSVGRGAGHTDTQYF. CDR3 bases: TGTGCCTGGAGTGTGGGGCGGGGGGCAGGTCACACAGATACGCAGTATTTT.

This clone was counted between two and nine times. The CDR3 DNA is TGTGCCAGCAGCGGACAGGGGCGGAACTATGGCTACACCTTC. Protein product: CASSGQGRNYGYTF. The genes are TRBV11-2 and TRBJ1-2; 9 nucleotides align to TRBD1. The J segment lost 2 bases and the V segment lost 5 bases, leaving 3 bases of the junction unmatched. From germline, CDR1 is SGHAT and CDR2 FQNNGV. The CDR3 has 14 residues. The full variable domain, with the rest looked up from reference TRBV11-2 and TRBJ1-2, is EAGVAQSPRYKIIEKRQSVAFWCNPISGHATLYWYQQILGQGPKLLIQFQNNGVVDDSQLPKDRFSAERLKGVDSTLKIQPAKLEDSAVYLCASSGQGRNYGYTFGSGTRLTVV.

The V and J genes are TRBV4-2 and TRBJ2-3; 11 bases map to TRBD2. V was pared by 5 bases and J by 1 base, with 11 bases of the junction left unmatched. Germline V CDR1 and CDR2: LGHNA, YNFKEQ. The CDR3 sequence is 18 residues long. CDR3 loop: CASSFSGGGKTRTDTQYF. DNA of the CDR3: TGTGCCAGCAGCTTTAGCGGGGGGGGGAAAACTCGCACAGATACGCAGTATTTT.

The chain links TRBV11-2 to TRBJ2-2; TRBD1 is a possible D gene (5 bases). The germline CDR1 and CDR2 sequences are SGHAT and FQNNGV. The CDR3 sequence is 13 residues long. Trimming removed 4 bases at V and 7 bases at J, with 10 bases between. CDR3 in amino acids: CASSSQENGELFF. For the CDR3, the DNA is TGTGCCAGCAGCTCACAGGAAAACGGGGAGCTGTTTTTT. Supplemented by reference TRBV11-2 and TRBJ2-2, the full variable domain reads EAGVAQSPRYKIIEKRQSVAFWCNPISGHATLYWYQQILGQGPKLLIQFQNNGVVDDSQLPKDRFSAERLKGVDSTLKIQPAKLEDSAVYLCASSSQENGELFFGEGSRLTVL.

The sample holds a few counts of this clone. The chain combines TRBV29-1 with TRBJ1-2; D is uncertain. The CDR3 spans 12 residues. V lost 2 bases, J lost 8 bases, and 12 bases lay in between. Germline assignment: CDR1 SQVTM and CDR2 ANQGSEA. The CDR3 sequence: CSVEIGTRGYTF. DNA of the CDR3: TGCAGCGTTGAAATTGGTACGCGCGGCTACACCTTC. Supplemented by reference TRBV29-1 and TRBJ1-2, the full variable domain reads SAVISQKPSRDICQRGTSLTIQCQVDSQVTMMFWYRQQPGQSLTLIATANQGSEATYESGFVIDKFPISRPNLTFSTLTVSNMSPEDSSIYLCSVEIGTRGYTFGSGTRLTVV.

This chain joins TRBV19 and TRBJ2-1; unclear D gene. Germline V gives CDR1 LNHDA, CDR2 SQIVND (reference sequence). With 7 bases removed from V and 4 bases from J, the gap between germline ends came to 11 bases. This CDR3 comprises 13 residues. The CDR3 DNA sequence: TGTGCCAGTAATGATGGCAGATACAATGAGCAGTTCTTC. As protein: CASNDGRYNEQFF. The full variable domain, with the rest looked up from reference TRBV19 and TRBJ2-1, is DGGITQSPKYLFRKEGQNVTLSCEQNLNHDAMYWYRQDPGQGLRLIYYSQIVNDFQKGDIAEGYSVSREKKESFPLTVTSAQKNPTAFYLCASNDGRYNEQFFGPGTRLTVL.

The chain combines TRBV28 with TRBJ1-5; D remains unclear. V was trimmed by 4 bases and J by 7 bases, leaving 14 bases between them. Germline V gene sequence: CDR1 MDHEN, CDR2 SYDVKM. The CDR3 extends over 14 amino acids. This chain's CDR3 is CASSYESIRQPQHF. The CDR3 region has the DNA TGTGCCAGCAGTTATGAGAGCATTCGCCAGCCCCAGCATTTT.

This clone showed up just a few times. The genes are TRBV11-2 and TRBJ1-2, with D possibly matching TRBD1 (6 bases). The CDR3 is 17 amino acids. V was trimmed by 4 bases and J by 2 bases, leaving 20 bases between them. Per the germline V gene, CDR1 is SGHAT and CDR2 is FQNNGV. Here the CDR3 reads CASSSLPRTEQNYGYTF. CDR3 nucleotides: TGTGCCAGCAGCTCACTACCCCGGACAGAACAAAACTATGGCTACACCTTC.

The rearrangement uses TRBV5-6 and TRBJ1-2, with TRBD1 as a possible D gene (5 bases). Trimming pared 0 bases from V and 4 bases from J, leaving 7 bases between. The germline V gene has CDR1 SGHDT and CDR2 YYEEEE. The CDR3 is 13 residues long. The CDR3 here is CASSLGQLYGYTF. The CDR3 bases are TGTGCCAGCAGCTTGGGACAGCTCTATGGCTACACCTTC.

This clone has just a few counts. The chain recombines TRBV9 with TRBJ2-3; D unresolved. Trimming stripped 1 base from V and 0 bases from J, with 6 bases between. Germline CDR1 and CDR2: SGDLS and YYNGEE. The CDR3 is 14 amino acids. The CDR3 bases are TGTGCCAGCAGCGTAAGAGAAAGCACAGATACGCAGTATTTT. Translation: CASSVRESTDTQYF. The full variable domain, its missing parts supplied by reference TRBV9 and TRBJ2-3, is DSGVTQTPKHLITATGQRVTLRCSPRSGDLSVYWYQQSLDQGLQFLIQYYNGEERAKGNILERFSAQQFPDLHSELNLSSLELGDSALYFCASSVRESTDTQYFGPGTRLTVL.

The sample holds a few counts of this clone. The genes are TRBV19 and TRBJ2-1; D possibly corresponds to TRBD1 (6 bases). Between the trimmed V and J ends, which lost 10 bases and 8 bases, there was a span of 18 bases. This CDR3 comprises 13 residues. Per germline, CDR1 LNHDA and CDR2 SQIVND (reference sequence). DNA for the CDR3: TGTGCCACTCGAAACAGGGCCGTCTATGAGCAGTTCTTC. It encodes CATRNRAVYEQFF. Full variable domain (rest looked up from reference TRBV19 and TRBJ2-1): DGGITQSPKYLFRKEGQNVTLSCEQNLNHDAMYWYRQDPGQGLRLIYYSQIVNDFQKGDIAEGYSVSREKKESFPLTVTSAQKNPTAFYLCATRNRAVYEQFFGPGTRLTVL.

This clone was seen a handful of times. The rearrangement uses TRBV4-3 and TRBJ2-1; 8 bases are a match to TRBD2. The trim removed 0 bases at V and 0 bases at J, leaving 13 bases unmatched. CDR3 size: 20 residues. CDR1 LGHNA and CDR2 YSLEER come from the germline V gene. The CDR3 sequence is CASSQELGLAGFSSYNEQFF. Written as DNA, the CDR3 is TGCGCCAGCAGCCAAGAATTAGGGCTAGCGGGTTTTAGCTCCTACAATGAGCAGTTCTTC.

Comments on this clone: This sample includes further DNA sequences coding for the same CDR3. The chain links TRBV7-9 to TRBJ2-1; 10 bases agree with TRBD2. The J segment lost 2 bases and the V segment lost 5 bases, leaving 3 bases of the junction unmatched. The CDR3 spans 15 residues. Germline CDR1 and CDR2: SEHNR and FQNEAQ (reference sequence). CDR3 coding DNA: TGTGCCAGCAGCCAGCGGGAGGGCCCCTACAATGAGCAGTTCTTC. It translates to CASSQREGPYNEQFF.

DNA for the CDR3: TGTGCCAGCAGCCCTCTAACGACAGGGGCCTATGGCTACACCTTC. Encoded protein: CASSPLTTGAYGYTF. The chain couples TRBV14 to TRBJ1-2, with TRBD1 matching 8 bases. The germline V gene has CDR1 SGHDN and CDR2 FVKESK. Losses at the gene ends were 4 bases for V and 4 bases for J; bases not matched to a gene: 8. The CDR3 is 15 amino acids.

The V gene is TRBV30, the J gene TRBJ2-2, with D possibly TRBD2 on 5 matching bases. The CDR3 extends over 16 amino acids. Germline lookup yields CDR1 GTSNPN and CDR2 SVGIG (reference sequence). V was clipped by 4 bases and J by 4 bases, with 19 bases between them. CDR3 nucleotides: TGTGCCTGGATCCTACGCCGGGGTTTGCGCACCGGGGAGCTGTTTTTT. It specifies CAWILRRGLRTGELFF.

This clone came up a few times. This rearrangement joins TRBV15 to TRBJ1-1; 7 nucleotides line up with TRBD1. Germline CDR1 reads LNHNV; CDR2 reads YYDKDF (reference sequence). The CDR3 totals 17 residues. The V segment lost 0 bases and the J segment 5 bases; nucleotides outside the gene matches: 12. The DNA of the CDR3 is TGTGCCACCAGCAGAGATGATCACAGGGGTCCAAGGACTGAAGCTTTCTTT. Its protein is CATSRDDHRGPRTEAFF.

This clone was seen only a few times. The chain links TRBV5-1 to TRBJ2-1; 7 positions agree with TRBD1. This CDR3 spans 16 amino acids. Germline V gene data show CDR1 as SGHRS and CDR2 as YFSETQ. Germline trimming cut 3 bases from V and 0 bases from J; bases unmatched to any gene: 6. CDR3 DNA sequence: TGCGCCAGCAGCTCAGGGGACAGCAGCTCCTACAATGAGCAGTTCTTC. It encodes CASSSGDSSSYNEQFF.

V and J are TRBV7-2 and TRBJ2-1, with 14 positions matching TRBD2. The germline gives CDR1 SGHTA, CDR2 FQGNSA. The CDR3 is 15 residues long. V lost 4 bases, J lost 7 bases, and 3 bases stayed unmatched. In DNA, the CDR3 is TGTGCCAGCAGCTCGGGACTAGCGGGAGTAAATGAGCAGTTCTTC. Its translation: CASSSGLAGVNEQFF. Full variable domain (remainder filled in from reference TRBV7-2 and TRBJ2-1): GAGVSQSPSNKVTEKGKDVELRCDPISGHTALYWYRQSLGQGLEFLIYFQGNSAPDKSGLPSDRFSAERTGGSVSTLTIQRTQQEDSAVYLCASSSGLAGVNEQFFGPGTRLTVL.

The chain joins TRBV27 to TRBJ2-7; 7 bases line up with TRBD1. V gave up 2 bases and J gave up 6 bases; unmatched junction bases: 13. The CDR3 loop spans 16 amino acids. Germline V CDR1 and CDR2: MNHEY, SMNVEV (reference sequence). CDR3 nucleotides: TGTGCCAGCAGTTTACGCCGCAACAGGGGTGTAGCCGAGCAGTACTTC. This encodes CASSLRRNRGVAEQYF.